Shown below are 29 T cell receptor beta chains from a single sample sequenced in a study of cytomegalovirus exposure and HLA in healthy donors (dated by TCRdb to 2016 to 2017). Library generation was performed with the immunoSEQ multiplex PCR assay. Entries here come from immuneACCESS through TCRdb and include only in-frame sequences with V and J called. Some clones fail to appear in such tables; in the studies checked, an unresolved V gene covers under half of the shortfall, and the cause of the remainder is unknown. Across this sample there are a few hundred thousand clones, with 80% to 95% seen only once. 2.5% to 3.5% of the sample rests with the top ten. Material: PBMCs. These receptors came from a woman under 40 in good health and CMV-seronegative.

The chain employs TRBV6-4 and TRBJ2-2, with D maybe TRBD1 (6 bases). The CDR3 length is 17 residues. Looked up from germline, CDR1 is MRHNA and CDR2 is SNTAGT. V gave up 2 bases and J gave up 2 bases, with 15 bases separating them. CDR3 sequence reads: CASSDRLRDINTGELFF. The CDR3 nucleotides are TGTGCCAGCAGTGACCGTCTCCGGGACATTAACACCGGGGAGCTGTTTTTT.

This clone has a single count. Written as DNA, the CDR3 is TGTGCCAGCAGCCCTAGGACTAGCTCTAACAATGAGCAGTTCTTC. It yields the protein CASSPRTSSNNEQFF. The chain employs TRBV7-2 and TRBJ2-1; 8 nucleotides line up with TRBD2. Germline CDR1 SGHTA, CDR2 FQGNSA. The CDR3 runs 15 residues. Germline trimming cut 5 bases from V and 5 bases from J; bases unmatched to any gene: 8.

The chain links TRBV7-2 to TRBJ2-7; D might be TRBD2 (5 bases). This CDR3 region has 14 residues. V dropped 1 base and J dropped 5 bases, with 12 bases sitting between them. Germline-derived CDR1 and CDR2 are SGHTA and FQGNSA. The CDR3: CASSLGLEVHEQYF. In DNA form, the CDR3 reads TGTGCCAGCAGCTTAGGGCTGGAGGTACACGAGCAGTACTTC.

The chain uses TRBV19 and TRBJ2-5; 11 bases align to TRBD2. The germline V gene encodes CDR1 LNHDA and CDR2 SQIVND (reference sequence). V shed 6 bases and J 6 bases; nucleotides not matched to a gene: 9. This CDR3 contains 15 residues. This chain's CDR3 is CASSPLAGDRKTQYF. CDR3 DNA: TGTGCCAGTAGCCCACTAGCGGGAGATCGGAAGACCCAGTACTTC. Looking up the rest from reference TRBV19 and TRBJ2-5 gives the full variable domain: DGGITQSPKYLFRKEGQNVTLSCEQNLNHDAMYWYRQDPGQGLRLIYYSQIVNDFQKGDIAEGYSVSREKKESFPLTVTSAQKNPTAFYLCASSPLAGDRKTQYFGPGTRLLVL.

The chain employs TRBV2 and TRBJ1-5; unclear D gene. Trimming shortened V by 4 bases and J by 0 bases, and 10 bases separated the two germline ends. The CDR3 loop spans 15 amino acids. CDR1 is SNHLY, CDR2 FYNNEI, per germline. The CDR3 loop is CASSGTPYSNQPQHF. Here the CDR3 DNA reads TGTGCCAGCAGTGGCACGCCTTATAGCAATCAGCCCCAGCATTTT.

This clone has only a few counts. This chain joins TRBV4-1 and TRBJ1-5, with D perhaps TRBD1 (6 bases). V dropped 1 base and J dropped 5 bases, with 15 bases sitting between them. Germline CDR1 is MGHRA and CDR2 is YSYEKL. The CDR3 is made up of 16 amino acids. The CDR3 sequence: CASSQAAAGVYQPQHF. The CDR3 region has the DNA TGCGCCAGCAGCCAAGCCGCCGCAGGGGTATATCAGCCCCAGCATTTT.

This clone appeared a single time. The J gene is TRBJ2-7, the V gene TRBV28, with D tentatively TRBD2 (6 bases). The CDR3 length is 15 residues. Trimming removed 5 bases at V and 3 bases at J, with 17 bases between. Germline assignment: CDR1 MDHEN and CDR2 SYDVKM. CDR3 nucleotides: TGTGCCAGCAGTCCTACCGGGAGAGGTGTCTACGAGCAGTACTTC. Amino acid sequence: CASSPTGRGVYEQYF.

This chain joins TRBV2 and TRBJ2-7; 9 bases are a match to TRBD2. This CDR3 is 15 amino acids long. Unmatched junction bases numbered 3, after V lost 3 bases and J lost 0 bases. Germline V gene sequence: CDR1 SNHLY, CDR2 FYNNEI. The CDR3 loop reads CASSDLAGASYEQYF. The DNA of the CDR3 is TGTGCCAGCAGTGATTTAGCGGGAGCCTCCTACGAGCAGTACTTC.

The genes are TRBV4-2 and TRBJ2-5; 9 bases agree with TRBD1. The length of the CDR3 is 16 residues. Germline CDR1 reads LGHNA; CDR2 reads YNFKEQ. Trimming at V came to 3 bases and at J to 5 bases, leaving 10 bases not matched to a gene. The CDR3 sequence is CASSHTLQGAGETQYF. CDR3 DNA sequence: TGTGCCAGCAGCCACACCCTACAGGGGGCGGGGGAGACCCAGTACTTC.

The rearrangement uses TRBV28 and TRBJ2-3, with 10 nucleotides matching TRBD1. The CDR3 length is 15 residues. The ends lost 6 bases at V and 6 bases at J; junction bases unmatched: 9. Germline V gene data show CDR1 as MDHEN and CDR2 as SYDVKM. CDR3 nucleotide sequence: TGTGCCAGCAGGGGGACCGGGACAGGGGAGGATACGCAGTATTTT. Residues: CASRGTGTGEDTQYF.

This clone was counted a single time. This chain connects TRBV11-2 to TRBJ2-2; D call uncertain. Trimming stripped 0 bases from V and 5 bases from J, with 10 bases between. The CDR3 runs to 15 residues. CDR1 SGHAT and CDR2 FQNNGV come from the germline V gene. CDR3 coding DNA: TGTGCCAGCAGCTTAGATACTGCCGGGACCGGGGAGCTGTTTTTT. It encodes CASSLDTAGTGELFF.

The V gene is TRBV30, the J gene TRBJ2-7, with TRBD2 identical over 9 bases. Germline V gene sequence: CDR1 GTSNPN, CDR2 SVGIG (reference sequence). V gave up 1 base and J gave up 4 bases; unmatched junction bases: 20. The CDR3 covers 19 residues. The CDR3 here is CAWSGRQGLAGRQGYEQYF. CDR3 in DNA: TGTGCCTGGAGTGGGAGACAGGGCCTAGCGGGAAGGCAGGGTTACGAGCAGTACTTC. Based on the CDR3 plus reference TRBV30 and TRBJ2-7, the full variable domain is SQTIHQWPATLVQPVGSPLSLECTVEGTSNPNLYWYRQAAGRGLQLLFYSVGIGQISSEVPQNLSASRPQDRQFILSSKKLLLSDSGFYLCAWSGRQGLAGRQGYEQYFGPGTRLTVT.

The gene calls are TRBV4-2 and TRBJ2-7; D uncertain. Germline CDR1 reads LGHNA; CDR2 reads YNFKEQ. Trimming took 1 base from V and 9 from J, leaving 10 bases between them. The CDR3 is 12 amino acids. DNA for the CDR3: TGTGCCAGCAGCCAAGGCGGTGGGCCGCAGTACTTC. It yields the protein CASSQGGGPQYF.

J is TRBJ2-2 and V is TRBV7-9; weak D call: TRBD2 (5 bases). The CDR3 runs to 14 residues. V shed 5 bases and J shed 0 bases, with 7 bases lying between them. Germline-derived CDR1 and CDR2 are SEHNR and FQNEAQ (reference sequence). For the CDR3, the DNA is TGTGCCAGCAGCACTAGACCGAACACCGGGGAGCTGTTTTTT. It is translated as CASSTRPNTGELFF.

V usage is TRBV6-6 and J usage is TRBJ2-2, with D uncertain. The germline gives CDR1 MNHNY, CDR2 SVGAGI (reference sequence). The length of the CDR3 is 11 residues. V was trimmed by 2 bases and J by 8 bases, leaving 3 bases between them. The CDR3, as DNA: TGTGCCAGCAGTTACATGGGGGAGCTGTTTTTT. It is translated as CASSYMGELFF.

This clone occurred once. The CDR3 protein is CASSFYRAGGTDEQFF. CDR3 bases: TGTGCCAGCAGTTTCTATCGGGCGGGAGGGACGGATGAGCAGTTCTTC. This sequence joins TRBV28 and TRBJ2-1, with 9 positions matching TRBD2. The CDR3 totals 16 residues. The V gene's germline CDR1 is MDHEN and CDR2 SYDVKM. The ends lost 3 bases at V and 8 bases at J; junction bases unmatched: 11.

This chain links TRBV7-9 with TRBJ2-2, with D unclear. The CDR3 runs 14 residues. The V gene lost 1 base and the J gene lost 1 base, with 4 bases spanning the gap. CDR1 is SEHNR, CDR2 FQNEAQ, per germline (reference sequence). CDR3 amino acids: CASSLVLNTGELFF. DNA for the CDR3: TGTGCCAGCAGCTTAGTCTTGAACACCGGGGAGCTGTTTTTT.

The rearrangement uses TRBV27 and TRBJ1-3, with TRBD1 matching over 12 bases. There are 18 residues in the CDR3. Germline V gene data show CDR1 as MNHEY and CDR2 as SMNVEV (reference sequence). With V trimmed by 4 bases and J by 8 bases, 15 bases remained unmatched. The CDR3 region is CASSSYHIGTGGLDTIYF. The CDR3 region has the DNA TGTGCCAGCAGTTCCTACCATATAGGGACAGGGGGCCTGGACACCATATATTTT.

This rearrangement joins TRBV5-1 to TRBJ2-7; 9 nucleotides line up with TRBD2. V shed 2 bases and J 0 bases; nucleotides not matched to a gene: 6. Per germline, CDR1 SGHRS and CDR2 YFSETQ. The CDR3 covers 16 residues. The CDR3 sequence is CASSFPRAGGSYEQYF. In DNA, the CDR3 is TGCGCCAGCAGCTTCCCCCGAGCGGGGGGCTCCTACGAGCAGTACTTC.

For this clone: This CDR3 is also generated by other DNA sequences in the sample. This chain uses TRBV27 with TRBJ2-7, with 14 bases that match TRBD2. V lost 6 bases to trimming and J lost 4 bases; unmatched junction nucleotides: 5. Germline V gene sequence: CDR1 MNHEY, CDR2 SMNVEV (reference sequence). The CDR3 spans 15 residues. CDR3: CASSPGTSGSYEQYF. The CDR3 DNA reads TGTGCCAGCAGCCCCGGGACTAGCGGGAGTTACGAGCAGTACTTC.

V gene TRBV14 combines with J gene TRBJ1-2, with a possible D match to TRBD1 (5 bases). The V end was cut by 1 base, the J end by 7 bases, with 7 bases between. The germline V gene has CDR1 SGHDN and CDR2 FVKESK. The CDR3 covers 12 residues. CDR3 region: CASSQGGVGYTF. The CDR3 DNA is TGTGCCAGCAGCCAAGGGGGGGTTGGCTACACCTTC.

This chain joins TRBV14 and TRBJ1-2; D perhaps matches TRBD1 (6 bases). The CDR3 loop spans 17 amino acids. Germline-derived CDR1 and CDR2 are SGHDN and FVKESK. V was trimmed by 1 base and J by 1 base, leaving 16 bases between them. The CDR3 bases are TGTGCCAGCAGCCAAGTTCTGGGACAAGACCGTAACTATGGCTACACCTTC. As protein: CASSQVLGQDRNYGYTF.

The chain carries TRBV5-1 and TRBJ2-3, with D uncertain. The V end lost 1 base, the J end lost 6 bases, and 9 bases lay between the germline ends. CDR3 size: 13 residues. CDR1 and CDR2 from the germline V gene are SGHRS and YFSETQ. CDR3 in amino acids: CASSLSPGDTQYF. The CDR3 DNA reads as TGCGCCAGCAGCTTGTCTCCCGGGGATACGCAGTATTTT.

The chain links TRBV29-1 to TRBJ2-2; D gene unclear. This CDR3 has 13 residues. V gave up 4 bases and J gave up 1 base, with 7 bases separating them. Germline CDR1 is SQVTM and CDR2 is ANQGSEA. Here the CDR3 DNA reads TGCAGCGTTGGCCAGAGGAACACCGGGGAGCTGTTTTTT. It specifies CSVGQRNTGELFF.

V gene TRBV20-1 combines with J gene TRBJ2-1; D is undetermined. V was trimmed by 3 bases and J by 7 bases, leaving 4 bases between them. In germline, CDR1 is DFQATT, CDR2 SNEGSKA (reference sequence). The CDR3 is made up of 10 amino acids. DNA for the CDR3: TGCAGTGCTAGGGTGAATGAGCAGTTCTTC. Translated, it gives CSARVNEQFF.

This clone was detected only a few times. The CDR3 DNA sequence: TGCGCCAGCAGCCAAGACTCCGGGACTAGCAACGAGCAGTACTTC. Its translation: CASSQDSGTSNEQYF. The V gene is TRBV4-1, the J gene TRBJ2-7, with 9 positions matching TRBD2. V lost 0 bases, J lost 5 bases, and 5 bases stayed unmatched. The CDR3 has 15 amino acids. Per the germline V gene, CDR1 is MGHRA and CDR2 is YSYEKL.

CDR3 region: CASSPTRDRPSYEQYF. The CDR3 bases are TGTGCCAGCAGTCCCACCCGGGACAGGCCTTCCTACGAGCAGTACTTC. The J gene is TRBJ2-7, the V gene TRBV28; 8 positions agree with TRBD1. J was trimmed by 1 base and V by 5 bases; bases with no gene match: 10. Germline-derived CDR1 and CDR2 are MDHEN and SYDVKM. The CDR3 contains 16 residues.

The CDR3 nucleotides read TGTGCCAGCAGCTTCGGGCCGAGCTCTGGAAACACCATATATTTT. This codes for CASSFGPSSGNTIYF. The chain joins TRBV2 to TRBJ1-3, with no clear D. The CDR3 covers 15 residues. V lost 6 bases to trimming and J lost 0 bases, with 12 bases between them. Germline CDR1 reads SNHLY; CDR2 reads FYNNEI.

The rearrangement joins TRBV7-8 to TRBJ2-7; 7 bases line up with TRBD2. J gave up 0 bases and V 6 bases, and 8 bases lay outside the gene matches. This CDR3 has 15 amino acids. Germline CDR1 is SGHVS and CDR2 is FQNEAQ. CDR3 residues: CASSPSGMSSYEQYF. For the CDR3, the DNA is TGTGCCAGCAGTCCCAGCGGGATGAGCTCCTACGAGCAGTACTTC.